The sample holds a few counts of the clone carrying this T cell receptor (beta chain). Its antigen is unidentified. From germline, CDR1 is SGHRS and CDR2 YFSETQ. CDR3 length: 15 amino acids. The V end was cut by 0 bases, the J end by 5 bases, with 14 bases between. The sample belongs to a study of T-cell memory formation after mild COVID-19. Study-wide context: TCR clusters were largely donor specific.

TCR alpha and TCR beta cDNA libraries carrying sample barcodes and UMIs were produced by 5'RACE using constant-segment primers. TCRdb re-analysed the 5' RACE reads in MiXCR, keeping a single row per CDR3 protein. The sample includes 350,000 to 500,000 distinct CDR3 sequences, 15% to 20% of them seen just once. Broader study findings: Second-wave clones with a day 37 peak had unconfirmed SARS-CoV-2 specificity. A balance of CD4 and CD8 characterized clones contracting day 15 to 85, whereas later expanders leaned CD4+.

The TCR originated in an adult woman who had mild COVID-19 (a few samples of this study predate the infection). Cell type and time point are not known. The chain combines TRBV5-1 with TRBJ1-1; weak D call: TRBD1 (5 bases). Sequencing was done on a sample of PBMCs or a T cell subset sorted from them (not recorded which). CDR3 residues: CASSLGQGLGTEAFF. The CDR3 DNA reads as TGCGCCAGCAGCTTGGGGCAGGGTCTGGGTACTGAAGCTTTCTTT.